One and the same sample provided the 26 T cell receptor beta chains below, sequenced in a study of T-cell memory formation after mild COVID-19. TCRdb fed the 5' RACE reads into MiXCR, producing one record per CDR3 protein. The data show about 410,000 distinct CDR3 sequences, over 15% seen once. Sequenced sample: PBMCs or a T cell subset sorted from them (not recorded which). The receptors were gathered from a man between 18 and 29 years old who had mild COVID-19 (a few samples of this study predate the infection). Cell type and time point are not known.

This clonotype turned up a few times. The V call is TRBV30, the J call TRBJ1-6; weak D call: TRBD1 (5 bases). The CDR3 consists of 14 residues. V was trimmed by 2 bases and J by 9 bases, leaving 14 bases between them. The germline CDR1 and CDR2 sequences are GTSNPN and SVGIG (reference sequence). CDR3 DNA: TGTGCCTGGAGTTTCGGACAAGAGGGTTCACCCCTCCACTTT. Amino acid sequence: CAWSFGQEGSPLHF. Looking up the rest from reference TRBV30 and TRBJ1-6 gives the full variable domain: SQTIHQWPATLVQPVGSPLSLECTVEGTSNPNLYWYRQAAGRGLQLLFYSVGIGQISSEVPQNLSASRPQDRQFILSSKKLLLSDSGFYLCAWSFGQEGSPLHFGNGTRLTVT.

The table lists this clonotype with a few counts. The V and J genes are TRBV7-2 and TRBJ1-2; D is uncertain. Trimming removed 3 bases at V and 0 bases at J, with 8 bases between. The V gene's germline CDR1 is SGHTA and CDR2 FQGNSA. The CDR3 spans 14 residues. CDR3 DNA sequence: TGTGCCAGCAGCTTCGCGACGGCTAACTATGGCTACACCTTC. Translated: CASSFATANYGYTF.

This chain links TRBV3-1 with TRBJ2-5; D is unresolved. With 1 base removed from V and 6 bases from J, the gap between germline ends came to 9 bases. Germline CDR1 LGHDT, CDR2 YNNKEL (reference sequence). The CDR3 sequence is 13 residues long. The CDR3 DNA sequence: TGTGCCAGCAGCCAAGGGATCGAACAGACCCAGTACTTC. Translated: CASSQGIEQTQYF.

The chain couples TRBV29-1 to TRBJ2-5; a weak D match, TRBD2 (5 bases). The CDR3 is 13 residues long. Germline loops: CDR1 SQVTM, CDR2 ANQGSEA. The V end was cut by 6 bases, the J end by 5 bases, with 16 bases between. For the CDR3, the DNA is TGCAGCGTGTTGGTATCTCAGCGGGAGACCCAGTACTTC. Translation gives CSVLVSQRETQYF.

This clonotype was detected a few times. The chain links TRBV18 to TRBJ2-7, with D maybe TRBD1 (5 bases). V was shortened by 6 bases and J by 6 bases, with 12 bases between the two germline ends. CDR3 size: 12 residues. Germline V gives CDR1 KGHSH, CDR2 LQKENI. The CDR3 spells CASSGTGVEQYV. The CDR3 DNA reads as TGTGCCAGCTCGGGAACAGGCGTCGAGCAGTACGTC.

This sequence joins TRBV5-1 and TRBJ2-3; weak D call: TRBD1 (5 bases). The CDR3 totals 13 residues. Germline V gene lookup returns CDR1 SGHRS and CDR2 YFSETQ. V lost 0 bases to trimming and J lost 10 bases, with 12 bases between them. CDR3 in amino acids: CASSLEQGGAQYF. The CDR3 DNA sequence: TGCGCCAGCAGCTTGGAGCAGGGCGGAGCGCAGTATTTT.

The chain links TRBV7-9 to TRBJ1-5, with a possible D match to TRBD1 (6 bases). V shed 1 base and J shed 7 bases, with 14 bases lying between them. The CDR3 runs 15 residues. Germline CDR1 reads SEHNR; CDR2 reads FQNEAQ (reference sequence). This CDR3 reads CASSLVGGAEQPQHF. CDR3 in DNA: TGTGCCAGCAGCTTAGTCGGGGGCGCCGAACAGCCCCAGCATTTT.

The J gene is TRBJ2-3, the V gene TRBV10-3; D remains unclear. The CDR3 loop spans 13 amino acids. In germline, CDR1 is ENHRY, CDR2 SYGVKD. The V end lost 3 bases, the J end lost 4 bases, and 8 bases lay between the germline ends. CDR3 DNA: TGTGCCATCAGTGACTCTATTGCAGATACGCAGTATTTT. Its protein product is CAISDSIADTQYF.

In this sample, this clonotype turned up once. The chain carries TRBV7-2 and TRBJ2-3, with 16 bases fitting TRBD2. With 3 bases clipped from V and 6 bases from J, the junction kept 9 bases outside the gene matches. In germline, CDR1 is SGHTA, CDR2 FQGNSA. The CDR3 covers 18 residues. As DNA, the CDR3 is TGTGCCAGCAGCTTGCTTCCGGGACTAGCGGGGGGGCTGGATACGCAGTATTTT. Amino acid sequence: CASSLLPGLAGGLDTQYF.

V usage is TRBV5-1 and J usage is TRBJ2-3, with D possibly matching TRBD1 (7 bases). V was clipped by 7 bases and J by 7 bases, with 16 bases between them. The CDR3 extends over 13 amino acids. In germline, CDR1 is SGHRS, CDR2 YFSETQ. The DNA for the CDR3 is TGCGCCAGCTGTATCCAGGGGGGTTATACGCAGTATTTT. Residues: CASCIQGGYTQYF. Together with reference TRBV5-1 and TRBJ2-3, the CDR3 gives the full variable domain: KAGVTQTPRYLIKTRGQQVTLSCSPISGHRSVSWYQQTPGQGLQFLFEYFSETQRNKGNFPGRFSGRQFSNSRSEMNVSTLELGDSALYLCASCIQGGYTQYFGPGTRLTVL.

This clonotype was found a few times. V is TRBV23-1 and J is TRBJ2-1, with 7 positions matching TRBD1. TRBV23-1 is an ORF, and what it does is uncertain. The CDR3 sequence is 14 residues long. V lost 4 bases, J lost 3 bases, and 3 bases stayed unmatched. As DNA, the CDR3 is TGCGCCAGCAGTCCCCGGGACAGCTACAATGAGCAGTTCTTC. This encodes CASSPRDSYNEQFF.

In its sample, this clonotype was seen a few times. This chain connects TRBV6-4 to TRBJ1-2; TRBD1 agrees at 9 bases. V was pared by 4 bases and J by 0 bases, with 6 bases of the junction left unmatched. The CDR3 totals 16 residues. Germline V CDR1 and CDR2: MRHNA, SNTAGT. The CDR3 is CASSATGGVPNYGYTF. The DNA for the CDR3 is TGTGCCAGCAGTGCGACAGGGGGGGTTCCTAACTATGGCTACACCTTC.

This sequence joins TRBV7-6 and TRBJ1-4, with D maybe TRBD1 (6 bases). Germline CDR1 and CDR2: SGHVS and FNYEAQ. V shed 5 bases and J shed 0 bases, with 13 bases lying between them. This CDR3 is 16 amino acids long. Here the CDR3 reads CASSQTGPATNEKLFF. The CDR3 DNA reads TGTGCCAGCAGCCAGACAGGACCCGCAACTAATGAAAAACTGTTTTTT.

V and J are TRBV5-1 and TRBJ2-4, with D possibly being TRBD1 (5 bases). The CDR3 is 15 residues long. Trimming removed 5 bases from V and 3 bases from J, with 15 bases in between. CDR1 and CDR2 from the germline V gene are SGHRS and YFSETQ. The CDR3 DNA reads as TGCGCCAGCAGGGCAACAGGAAGTGGCAAAAACATTCAGTACTTC. Translation gives CASRATGSGKNIQYF. Supplemented by reference TRBV5-1 and TRBJ2-4, the full variable domain reads KAGVTQTPRYLIKTRGQQVTLSCSPISGHRSVSWYQQTPGQGLQFLFEYFSETQRNKGNFPGRFSGRQFSNSRSEMNVSTLELGDSALYLCASRATGSGKNIQYFGAGTRLSVL.

A few counts support this clonotype. The chain links TRBV24-1 to TRBJ1-5; 7 nucleotides align to TRBD1. The germline gives CDR1 KGHDR, CDR2 SFDVKD. V was pared by 4 bases and J by 3 bases, with 11 bases of the junction left unmatched. This CDR3 spans 17 amino acids. CDR3 sequence (DNA): TGTGCCACCAGTGACTCGACAGGGCTCGCTACCAATCAGCCCCAGCATTTT. Its translation: CATSDSTGLATNQPQHF.

Many counts were recorded for this clonotype. The J gene is TRBJ1-1, the V gene TRBV5-1; 7 bases are shared with TRBD1. Germline CDR1 reads SGHRS; CDR2 reads YFSETQ. The CDR3 has 14 amino acids. J gave up 4 bases and V 0 bases, and 3 bases lay outside the gene matches. The CDR3 reads CASSLDTGATEAFF. The DNA of the CDR3 is TGCGCCAGCAGCTTGGACACAGGGGCCACTGAAGCTTTCTTT.

In this sample, this clonotype turned up a few times. This rearrangement joins TRBV19 to TRBJ1-2; D remains ambiguous. Germline CDR1 LNHDA, CDR2 SQIVND (reference sequence). The CDR3 is 16 amino acids. Trimming left V 6 bases short and J 1 base short, with 18 bases between. The CDR3 sequence: CASSPYDWAFNYGYTF. The CDR3 DNA reads TGTGCCAGTAGCCCCTACGACTGGGCTTTTAACTATGGCTACACCTTC.

This clonotype occurred a few times. The gene calls are TRBV6-5 and TRBJ2-7; 9 nucleotides match TRBD2. The CDR3 has 16 residues. From germline, CDR1 is MNHEY and CDR2 SVGAGI. The V segment lost 5 bases and the J segment 0 bases; nucleotides outside the gene matches: 8. CDR3 nucleotide sequence: TGTGCCAGCAGTCGACCCCCTAGCGGGGCCTCCTACGAGCAGTACTTC. It translates to CASSRPPSGASYEQYF.

This clonotype was observed a few times. The V call is TRBV5-6, the J call TRBJ1-2, with TRBD1 as a possible D gene (5 bases). Germline CDR1 and CDR2: SGHDT and YYEEEE. The CDR3 is 13 amino acids. The germline V and J ends were trimmed by 5 bases and 3 bases, with 11 bases remaining between them. The CDR3 DNA is TGTGCCAGCAGTTGGGACGGTGACTATGGCTACACCTTC. It codes for CASSWDGDYGYTF.

This rearrangement joins TRBV10-3 to TRBJ2-3; 12 positions agree with TRBD2. The CDR3 runs 13 residues. CDR1 ENHRY and CDR2 SYGVKD come from the germline V gene. V dropped 11 bases and J dropped 5; count of bases not matched to a gene: 5. The CDR3 sequence is CALTSGGQDTQYF. CDR3 nucleotides: TGTGCCTTGACTAGCGGGGGACAAGATACGCAGTATTTT.

The table lists this clonotype with a few counts. The chain is built from TRBV5-1 and TRBJ2-3; D not certain. V lost 3 bases and J lost 3, with 8 bases in between. The V gene's germline CDR1 is SGHRS and CDR2 YFSETQ. CDR3 length: 13 residues. The CDR3 DNA is TGCGCCAGCAGCTCCACAGCAACAGATACGCAGTATTTT. This gives the protein CASSSTATDTQYF.

CDR3 amino acids: CSARGTNRDRIPIVDQPQHF. CDR3 in DNA: TGCAGTGCTAGAGGAACTAACCGGGACAGGATTCCCATAGTGGATCAGCCCCAGCATTTT. The chain has TRBV20-1 and TRBJ1-5; 8 bases are shared with TRBD1. J was trimmed by 5 bases and V by 1 base; bases with no gene match: 22. Germline V CDR1 and CDR2: DFQATT, SNEGSKA (reference sequence). The length of the CDR3 is 20 residues.

In its sample, this clonotype was seen a few times. The genes are TRBV7-9 and TRBJ1-2, with 7 positions matching TRBD1. CDR1 is SEHNR, CDR2 FQNEAQ, per germline (reference sequence). This CDR3 has 14 residues. The V segment lost 4 bases and the J segment 4 bases; nucleotides outside the gene matches: 6. CDR3 nucleotide sequence: TGTGCCAGCAGCTCCCCCGGGACAGTCTATGGCTACACCTTC. Protein product: CASSSPGTVYGYTF.

CDR3 residues: CASSLLRRNEQFF. The CDR3 DNA sequence: TGTGCCAGCAGCTTACTTCGGAGGAATGAGCAGTTCTTC. This chain joins TRBV7-8 and TRBJ2-1; D might be TRBD2 (5 bases). CDR1 SGHVS and CDR2 FQNEAQ come from the germline V gene. V shed 2 bases and J shed 7 bases, with 9 bases lying between them. This CDR3 region has 13 residues.

The V and J genes are TRBV27 and TRBJ2-3, with 11 nucleotides matching TRBD2. The CDR3 runs to 16 residues. J gave up 10 bases and V 2 bases, and 11 bases lay outside the gene matches. The germline CDR1 and CDR2 sequences are MNHEY and SMNVEV (reference sequence). This chain's CDR3 is CASSLGSGGARVAQYF. The CDR3 bases are TGTGCCAGCAGTTTAGGTAGCGGGGGGGCTCGTGTGGCGCAGTATTTT.

V gene TRBV5-1 combines with J gene TRBJ2-7, with TRBD1 matching over 9 bases. Looked up from germline, CDR1 is SGHRS and CDR2 is YFSETQ. CDR3 length: 15 residues. The V gene end was trimmed by 0 bases and the J gene end by 6 bases; junction bases not matched to a gene: 7. The CDR3 sequence: CASSLVGTGLREQYF. In DNA form, the CDR3 reads TGCGCCAGCAGCTTGGTGGGGACAGGGCTTCGCGAGCAGTACTTC.